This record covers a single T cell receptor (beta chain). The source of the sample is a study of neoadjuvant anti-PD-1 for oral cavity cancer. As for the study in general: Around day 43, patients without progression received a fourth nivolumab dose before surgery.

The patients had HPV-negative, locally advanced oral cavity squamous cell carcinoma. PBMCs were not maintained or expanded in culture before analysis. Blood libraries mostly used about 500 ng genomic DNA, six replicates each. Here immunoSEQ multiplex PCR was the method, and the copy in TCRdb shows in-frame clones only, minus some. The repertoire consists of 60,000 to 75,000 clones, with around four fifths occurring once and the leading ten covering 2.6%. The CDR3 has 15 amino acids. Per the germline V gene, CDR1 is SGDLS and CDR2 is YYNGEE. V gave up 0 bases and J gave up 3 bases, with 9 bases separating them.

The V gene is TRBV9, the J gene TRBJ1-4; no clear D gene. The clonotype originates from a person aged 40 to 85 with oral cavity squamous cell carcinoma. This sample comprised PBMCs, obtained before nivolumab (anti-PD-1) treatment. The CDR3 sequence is CASSVEGRANEKLFF. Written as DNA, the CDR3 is TGTGCCAGCAGCGTAGAAGGGAGAGCTAATGAAAAACTGTTTTTT.